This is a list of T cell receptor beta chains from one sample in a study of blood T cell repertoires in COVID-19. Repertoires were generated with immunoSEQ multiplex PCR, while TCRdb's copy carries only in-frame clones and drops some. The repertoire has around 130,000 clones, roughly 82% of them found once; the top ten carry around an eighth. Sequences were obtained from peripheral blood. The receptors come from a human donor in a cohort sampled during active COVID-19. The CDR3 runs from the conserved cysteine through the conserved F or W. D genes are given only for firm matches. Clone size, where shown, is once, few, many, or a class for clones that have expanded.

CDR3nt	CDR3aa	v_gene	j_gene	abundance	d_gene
TGTGCCAGCACCGAAGGGGAAGGGCCCTATCGGCCCCAGCATTTT	CASTEGEGPYRPQHF	TRBV6-6	TRBJ1-5	.	.
TGCAGCGTTGAAACCGGGACAGGGGGTTATGGCTACACCTTC	CSVETGTGGYGYTF	TRBV29-1	TRBJ1-2	.	TRBD1
TGTGCCACCAAGGCAGGTGGGACTAGACCAGATACGCAGTATTTT	CATKAGGTRPDTQYF	TRBV10-3	TRBJ2-3	.	TRBD2
TGTGCCAGCAGTTCTACGGGACAGGGTAGTTACGAGCAGTACTTC	CASSSTGQGSYEQYF	TRBV6-6	TRBJ2-7	.	TRBD1
TGTGCCAGCAGTGAATGGGGACAGGGTGGCTACGAGCAGTACTTC	CASSEWGQGGYEQYF	TRBV25-1	TRBJ2-7	.	TRBD1
TGCGCCAGCAGCCGCGTCCCGGGACAGGGCACTGATGGCTACACCTTC	CASSRVPGQGTDGYTF	TRBV4-1	TRBJ1-2	once	TRBD1
TGTGCCAGCAGCTTAGAGATCGGGGGTTACGAGCAGTACTTC	CASSLEIGGYEQYF	TRBV11-2	TRBJ2-7	.	.
TGCGCCAGCAGCCTCGCCGGGACTAGTCAAGAGACCCAGTACTTC	CASSLAGTSQETQYF	TRBV5-1	TRBJ2-5	.	TRBD2
TGTGCCATCAGTGGAGGGCAGGCACCGGGGGATGAGCAGTTCTTC	CAISGGQAPGDEQFF	TRBV10-3	TRBJ2-1	.	.
TGTGCCAGTAGTATTGACAGGAACACTGAAGCTTTCTTT	CASSIDRNTEAFF	TRBV19	TRBJ1-1	.	.
TGTGCCAGCAGTCGACTAGCGGGGGGCTCCTACAATGAGCAGTTCTTC	CASSRLAGGSYNEQFF	TRBV28	TRBJ2-1	.	TRBD2
TGTGCCACCAGCAGAGACGTTGCGGAAGAGACCCAGTACTTC	CATSRDVAEETQYF	TRBV15	TRBJ2-5	.	.
TGTGCCAGCAGCTTAGGAAGGGTCAGCGGCCGGGGCCAAGAGACCCAGTACTTC	CASSLGRVSGRGQETQYF	TRBV11-3	TRBJ2-5	.	.
TGCGCCAGCAGCCAACTAGCGGGACCCTTCCCTCTCACAGATACGCAGTATTTT	CASSQLAGPFPLTDTQYF	TRBV4-1	TRBJ2-3	.	TRBD2
TGTGCCAGCAGTCTACCTGGGACAGGGGGCTATGGCTACACCTTC	CASSLPGTGGYGYTF	TRBV28	TRBJ1-2	.	TRBD1
TGTGCCAGCAGCGCCCGGGGGGGTTACTCAGATACGCAGTATTTT	CASSARGGYSDTQYF	TRBV7-2	TRBJ2-3	.	TRBD2
TGCAGTGCTAGTTGGGGAGTGAACACTGAAGCTTTCTTT	CSASWGVNTEAFF	TRBV20-1	TRBJ1-1	once	.
TGTGCCAGCAGGGCCTCCGATACGCAGTATTTT	CASRASDTQYF	TRBV2	TRBJ2-3	.	.
TGTGCCAGTAGTGGGCCGGGACAGATGAACACTGAAGCTTTCTTT	CASSGPGQMNTEAFF	TRBV19	TRBJ1-1	few	TRBD1
TGTGCCAGCAGCCGCCCAGGGGTAGCACAAGCTTTCTTT	CASSRPGVAQAFF	TRBV7-2	TRBJ1-1	.	.
TGTGCCAGTAGTGCTACAGGGGTAAATCAGCCCCAGCATTTT	CASSATGVNQPQHF	TRBV19	TRBJ1-5	few	TRBD1
TGTGCCAGCAGCCTCCCCGGGACAGGCAACCAAGAGACCCAGTACTTC	CASSLPGTGNQETQYF	TRBV3-1/TRBV3-2	TRBJ2-5	.	TRBD1